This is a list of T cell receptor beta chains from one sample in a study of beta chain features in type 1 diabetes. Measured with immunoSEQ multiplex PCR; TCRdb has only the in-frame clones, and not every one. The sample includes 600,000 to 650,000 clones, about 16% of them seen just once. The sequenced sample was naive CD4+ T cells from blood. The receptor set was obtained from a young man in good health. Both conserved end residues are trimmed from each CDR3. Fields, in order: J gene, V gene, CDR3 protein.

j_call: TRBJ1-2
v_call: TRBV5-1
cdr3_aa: ASSLAQGHGYT

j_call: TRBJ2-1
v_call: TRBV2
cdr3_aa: ASSEETPSEQF

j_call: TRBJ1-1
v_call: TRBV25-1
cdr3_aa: ASSESQGRDVGTEAF

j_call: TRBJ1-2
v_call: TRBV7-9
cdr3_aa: ASSLRAGNYGYT

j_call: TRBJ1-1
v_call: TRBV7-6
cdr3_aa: ASSLYRDTPSNTEAF

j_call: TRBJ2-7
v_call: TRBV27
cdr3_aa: ASTRTGSSYEQY

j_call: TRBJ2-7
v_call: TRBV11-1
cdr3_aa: ASSRMDPPQDEQY

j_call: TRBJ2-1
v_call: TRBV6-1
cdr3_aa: ASSRGTSGNNEQF

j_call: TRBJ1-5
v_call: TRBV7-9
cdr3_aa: ASSTGQDKNQPQH

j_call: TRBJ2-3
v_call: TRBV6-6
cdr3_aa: ASSPGTSGTDTQY

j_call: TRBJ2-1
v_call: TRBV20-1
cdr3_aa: SAIRGSEQF

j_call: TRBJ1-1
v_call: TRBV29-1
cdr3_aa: SGGTLNTEAF

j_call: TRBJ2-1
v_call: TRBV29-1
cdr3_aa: SIDGVWGLF

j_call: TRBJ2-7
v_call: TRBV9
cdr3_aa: ASSVNSGHKY

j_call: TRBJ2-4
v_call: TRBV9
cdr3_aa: ASSVVEVAKNIQY

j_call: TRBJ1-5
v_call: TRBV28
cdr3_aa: ASSTHTGGTGQPQH

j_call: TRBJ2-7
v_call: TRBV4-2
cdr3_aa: ASSRREGSYEQY

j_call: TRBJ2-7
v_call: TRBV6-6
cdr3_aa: ASSRQGSEQY

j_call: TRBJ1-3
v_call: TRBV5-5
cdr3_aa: ASSVAGQSGGNTIY

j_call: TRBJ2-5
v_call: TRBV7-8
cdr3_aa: ASSLGGGGRETQY

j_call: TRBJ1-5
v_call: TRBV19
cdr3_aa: ASSYTGGNQPQH

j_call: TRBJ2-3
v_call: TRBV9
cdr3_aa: ASSVDALTDTQY

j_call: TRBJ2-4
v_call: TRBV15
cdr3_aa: ATSRVGTTKNIQY

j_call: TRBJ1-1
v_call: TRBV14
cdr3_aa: ASSLGGGVAF

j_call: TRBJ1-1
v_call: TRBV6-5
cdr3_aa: ASSYSRLNTEAF

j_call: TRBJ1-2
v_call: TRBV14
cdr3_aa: ASSQAGVRNYGYT

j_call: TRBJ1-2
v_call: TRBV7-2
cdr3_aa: ASSLSATKGGYT

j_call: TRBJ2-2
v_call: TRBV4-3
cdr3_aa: ASSQDRAAGELF

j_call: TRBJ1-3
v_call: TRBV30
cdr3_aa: AWSWTAGNTIY

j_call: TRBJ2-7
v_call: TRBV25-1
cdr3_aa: ASSPPGQGSYEQY